The entry below gives a single T cell receptor (beta chain) sequence along with its context. The CDR3 carries no conserved terminal phenylalanine or tryptophan, so it likely arises from a read error. The germline V gene has CDR1 SNHLY and CDR2 FYNNEI. V lost 4 bases to trimming and J lost 10 bases, with 11 bases between them. This CDR3 region has 13 residues. The data belong to a study of tumor and adjacent non-tumor tissue in lung cancer. No cell sorting was done before RNA was extracted from the tissue. A modified ARM-PCR protocol with three rounds of nested PCR amplified TCRbeta. Using its own MiXCR run on the multiplex PCR reads, TCRdb lists one record per CDR3 protein. Among 110,000 or so distinct CDR3 sequences, roughly 73% were seen once, and the ten largest hold 30% to 45%.

This receptor was obtained from a woman aged 55-70 years with non-small cell lung cancer. The source material was lung tumor tissue. The chain carries TRBV2 and TRBJ1-6; tentative D call: TRBD1 (6 bases). The CDR3 sequence is CASSGYRESPLHS. CDR3 nucleotide sequence: TGTGCCAGCAGTGGCTACAGGGAATCACCCCTCCACTCT.